This is a list of T cell receptor beta chains from one sample in a study of blood T cell repertoires in COVID-19. TCRdb's table, derived via immunoSEQ multiplex PCR, lists solely in-frame clones and lacks some. Among some 310,000 clones, roughly 90% were seen once, and the ten largest hold roughly 2.9%. What was sequenced was peripheral blood. These receptors were obtained from a woman aged 25 to 45 with COVID-19, enrolled during active disease. Both conserved end residues are part of each CDR3. Each record gives: V gene, clone size, CDR3 protein. Only some rows state a clone size, as once, few, many or a class for expanded clones.

>TRBV6-1|.
CASRQENQPQHF
>TRBV14|.
CASSQDRVGGYTF
>TRBV5-1|.
CASSSSVETQYF
>TRBV3-1/TRBV3-2|.
CASSPPGQRSSYEQYF
>TRBV10-3|once
CAIGGSGVLTEAFF
>TRBV19|.
CASSMGGVETEAFF
>TRBV6-5|.
CASSALRTPNYGYTF
>TRBV2|.
CASQPGTSAETQYF
>TRBV3-1/TRBV3-2|.
CASSPELPNTEAFF
>TRBV27|.
CASSFRGRPLSGANVLTF
>TRBV28|.
CASSLIGGASPGEQYF
>TRBV9|.
CATSTGSTDTQYF
>TRBV4-1|.
CASSEGASGNNEQFF
>TRBV19|.
CASTLAPGMNTEAFF
>TRBV7-9|.
CASSLSRGQGTEAFF
>TRBV7-8|.
CASSFTGGGTDTQYF
>TRBV20-1|.
CSASSGDEQFF
>TRBV7-6|.
CASSFTSGMSTDTQYF
>TRBV27|.
CASSLVQGNYGYTF
>TRBV6-5|.
CASHRVMDTGELFF
>TRBV6-2/TRBV6-3|.
CASSYGHWSQQFF
>TRBV6-5|once
CASSGVNTGELFF
>TRBV5-1|.
CASSLQGGREKLFF
>TRBV2|.
CASSEWLRAGGYNQPQHF
>TRBV6-5|.
CASSPGTGDVHEQYF
>TRBV10-2|.
CASIALAGRPGELFF
>TRBV19|.
CASSIRTGDSNQPQHF
>TRBV6-4|.
CASAYTRDRETYGYTF
>TRBV5-1|.
CASSLGAGGQPQHF
>TRBV7-9|few
CASSRDFPNSPLHF
>TRBV5-1|.
CASSLGQGGDNSPLHF
>TRBV7-9|.
CASSREVKDTQYF
>TRBV6-6|.
CASSYSRTSYEQYF
>TRBV7-2|.
CASSLIGQLNTEAFF
>TRBV19|.
CASMGQGAIGELFF
>TRBV6-1|once
CASSERAGQGDEKLFF
>TRBV27|.
CASSLMGAQGGELFF
>TRBV6-6|once
CASSQTTDLNSPLHF
>TRBV7-9|.
CASSPGLASEQFF